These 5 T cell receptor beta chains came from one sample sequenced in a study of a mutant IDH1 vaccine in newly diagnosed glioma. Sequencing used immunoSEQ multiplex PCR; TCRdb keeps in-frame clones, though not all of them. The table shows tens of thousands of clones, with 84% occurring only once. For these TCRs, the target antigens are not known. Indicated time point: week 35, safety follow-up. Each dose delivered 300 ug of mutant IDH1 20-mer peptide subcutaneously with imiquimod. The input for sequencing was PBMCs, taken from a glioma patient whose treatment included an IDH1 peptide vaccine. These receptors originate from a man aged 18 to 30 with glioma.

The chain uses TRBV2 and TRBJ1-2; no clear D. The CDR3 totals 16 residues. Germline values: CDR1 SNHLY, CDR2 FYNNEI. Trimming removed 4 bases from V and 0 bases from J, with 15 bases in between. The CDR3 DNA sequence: TGTGCCAGCAGTGCCCTGGGCCTAATCGCTAACTATGGCTACACCTTC. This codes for CASSALGLIANYGYTF.

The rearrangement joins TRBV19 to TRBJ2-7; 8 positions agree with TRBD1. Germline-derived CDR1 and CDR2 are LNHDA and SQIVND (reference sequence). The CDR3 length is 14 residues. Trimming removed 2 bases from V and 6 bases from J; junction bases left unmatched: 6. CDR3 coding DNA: TGTGCCAGTAGTATATCCTGGACAGGGCTCGAGCAGTACTTC. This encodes CASSISWTGLEQYF. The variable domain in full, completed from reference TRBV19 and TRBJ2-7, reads DGGITQSPKYLFRKEGQNVTLSCEQNLNHDAMYWYRQDPGQGLRLIYYSQIVNDFQKGDIAEGYSVSREKKESFPLTVTSAQKNPTAFYLCASSISWTGLEQYFGPGTRLTVT.

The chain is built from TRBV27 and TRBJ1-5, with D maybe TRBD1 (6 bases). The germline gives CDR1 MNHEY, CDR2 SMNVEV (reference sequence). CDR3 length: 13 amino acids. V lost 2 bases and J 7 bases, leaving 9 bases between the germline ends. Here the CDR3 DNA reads TGTGCCAGCAGTTTAAGGGGGGCCCAGCCCCAGCATTTT. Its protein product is CASSLRGAQPQHF.

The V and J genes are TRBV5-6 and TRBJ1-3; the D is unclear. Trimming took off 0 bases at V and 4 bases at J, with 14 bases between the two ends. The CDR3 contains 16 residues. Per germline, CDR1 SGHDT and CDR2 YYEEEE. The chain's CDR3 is CASSLDLTSEGNTIYF. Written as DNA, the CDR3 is TGTGCCAGCAGCTTGGATCTAACATCGGAGGGAAACACCATATATTTT.

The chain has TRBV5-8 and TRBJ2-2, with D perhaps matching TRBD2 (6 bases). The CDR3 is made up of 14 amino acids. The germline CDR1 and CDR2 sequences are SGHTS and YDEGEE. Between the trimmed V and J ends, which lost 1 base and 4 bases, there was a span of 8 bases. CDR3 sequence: CASSLFGGTGELFF. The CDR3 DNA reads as TGTGCCAGCAGCTTGTTCGGGGGCACCGGGGAGCTGTTTTTT.